This TCR beta chain stems from a study of T cells after posttransplantation cyclophosphamide. The method was immunoSEQ multiplex PCR; TCRdb's version includes in-frame clones alone and lacks a portion of them. Counted here are about 32,000 clones, roughly 89% occurring once; the ten biggest clones make up about 15%. Study-level findings and limits: Donor CD8+ memory clones often dominated recipient blood repertoires at later times. Recipient CMV seropositivity and CMV reactivation strongly tracked TRB clonality. Skin or GI-infiltrating T cells shared few TRB sequences with blood.

The CDR3 extends over 14 amino acids. The germline gives CDR1 SGHVS, CDR2 FQNEAQ. The V end lost 5 bases, the J end lost 4 bases, and 15 bases lay between the germline ends. Note on this clone: The antigen is not known.

The V call is TRBV7-8, the J call TRBJ2-7; a weak D match, TRBD1 (5 bases). The origin of this receptor is a woman between 40 and 55 years old with a blood cancer, CMV-positive, and with a related stem cell donor. Specimen: PBMCs. CDR3 sequence: CASSTQGVLYEQYF. CDR3 nucleotides: TGTGCCAGCAGCACACAAGGGGTTTTGTACGAGCAGTACTTC. The complete variable domain, with remaining parts taken from reference TRBV7-8 and TRBJ2-7, reads GAGVSQSPRYKVAKRGQDVALRCDPISGHVSLFWYQQALGQGPEFLTYFQNEAQLDKSGLPSDRFFAERPEGSVSTLKIQRTQQEDSAVYLCASSTQGVLYEQYFGPGTRLTVT.